What follows are 25 T cell receptor beta chains derived from one specimen sequenced in a study of metastatic and nonmetastatic thyroid tumors (dated by TCRdb to about 2020). No treatment had been received by any patient before thyroid surgery. Library method: PCR. The instrument given in TCRdb is Illumina HiSeq 4000. Through fastp at Q25 and MiXCR, TCRdb rebuilt clones from the public reads, retaining in-frame beta chains. Counted in this sample were 30,000 to 35,000 clones; about 15% of them appeared once. The ten largest account for 6.9% of the sample. The sequenced material came from blood. The receptors here all came from a female donor with papillary thyroid cancer or a benign thyroid nodule (not recorded which). Some clones in this sample may be carry-over from other donors' samples.

This clone was detected many times. The chain is built from TRBV19 and TRBJ2-3; D is possibly TRBD2 (6 bases). Per the germline V gene, CDR1 is LNHDA and CDR2 is SQIVND (reference sequence). This CDR3 is built from 15 residues. The CDR3 DNA sequence: TGTGCGCCAAGGATGAGGCTAGCGCTCACAGATACGCAGTATTTT. Amino acid sequence: CAPRMRLALTDTQYF.

The chain carries TRBV30 and TRBJ2-7; D unclear. CDR1 is GTSNPN and CDR2 is SVGIG in the germline V gene (reference sequence). The CDR3 has 13 residues. V gave up 0 bases and J gave up 3 bases, with 9 bases separating them. The CDR3 DNA reads TGTGCCTGGAGTGTGCTTGGGGACTACGAGCAGTACTTC. Its protein is CAWSVLGDYEQYF.

This clone was picked up many times. The rearrangement links TRBV27 to TRBJ1-1, with TRBD1 identical over 9 bases. CDR3 length equals 15 residues. Germline trimming cut 6 bases from V and 6 bases from J; bases unmatched to any gene: 11. Germline assignment: CDR1 MNHEY and CDR2 SMNVEV (reference sequence). In DNA, the CDR3 is TGTGCCAGCAGGACGAGGGACAGGGAAATCGCTGAAGCTTTCTTT. Residues: CASRTRDREIAEAFF.

V usage is TRBV13 and J usage is TRBJ1-1; the D gene is possibly TRBD1 (6 bases). The CDR3 spans 14 residues. From germline, CDR1 is PRHDT and CDR2 FYEKMQ (reference sequence). V was clipped by 5 bases and J by 4 bases, with 14 bases between them. CDR3 in DNA: TGTGCCAGCAGCCCCGTCCAGGGGATCACTGAAGCTTTCTTT. This codes for CASSPVQGITEAFF.

This clone rates as medium-sized. V is TRBV5-1 and J is TRBJ1-6; D is unclear. The CDR3 extends over 15 amino acids. V was cut by 0 bases and J by 2 bases, with 6 bases left in between. Germline V lookup: CDR1 SGHRS, CDR2 YFSETQ. The DNA for the CDR3 is TGCGCCAGCAGCTTGGTCCCAGCCTATAATTCACCCCTCCACTTT. Encoded protein: CASSLVPAYNSPLHF.

The chain combines TRBV11-3 with TRBJ2-7; TRBD1 agrees at 7 bases. In germline, CDR1 is SGHNT, CDR2 YENEEA. Trimming cost V 0 bases and J 3 bases; bases outside gene matches: 5. The CDR3 extends over 15 amino acids. This CDR3 reads CASSLEGTEGYEQYF. CDR3 coding DNA: TGTGCCAGCAGCTTAGAAGGGACAGAGGGCTACGAGCAGTACTTC.

Only a few counts were recorded for this clone. The CDR3: CSARGHRDRVYEQYF. The CDR3 bases are TGCAGTGCTAGAGGACACCGGGACAGGGTTTACGAGCAGTACTTC. The V gene is TRBV20-1, the J gene TRBJ2-7, with 9 bases lining up with TRBD1. With 1 base clipped from V and 4 bases from J, the junction kept 8 bases outside the gene matches. Germline loops: CDR1 DFQATT, CDR2 SNEGSKA (reference sequence). This CDR3 contains 15 residues.

This clone showed up many times. The chain couples TRBV5-5 to TRBJ2-6; the D is unclear. This CDR3 spans 15 amino acids. Between the trimmed V and J ends, which lost 4 bases and 3 bases, there was a span of 11 bases. Germline CDR1 reads SGHKS; CDR2 reads YYEKEE (reference sequence). CDR3 loop: CASSTGEFGANVLTF. CDR3 in DNA: TGTGCCAGCAGCACCGGAGAGTTTGGGGCCAACGTCCTGACTTTC.

This clone showed up many times. The V call is TRBV11-3, the J call TRBJ2-1; D remains unclear. Germline V gene lookup returns CDR1 SGHNT and CDR2 YENEEA. The V end lost 1 base, the J end lost 0 bases, and 7 bases lay between the germline ends. This CDR3 comprises 15 residues. CDR3 sequence reads: CASSLGLSSYNEQFF. CDR3 DNA: TGTGCCAGCAGCTTAGGCCTGAGCTCCTACAATGAGCAGTTCTTC. The full variable domain, in which reference TRBV11-3 and TRBJ2-1 provide the parts outside the CDR3, is EAGVVQSPRYKIIEKKQPVAFWCNPISGHNTLYWYLQNLGQGPELLIRYENEEAVDDSQLPKDRFSAERLKGVDSTLKIQPAELGDSAVYLCASSLGLSSYNEQFFGPGTRLTVL.

The table lists this clone with many counts. Sequence at one end of the junction differs from germline and may be a read error. The chain joins TRBV7-7 to TRBJ2-3; 7 nucleotides line up with TRBD2. Looked up from germline, CDR1 is SSHAT and CDR2 is FNYEAQ (reference sequence). The CDR3 covers 16 residues. The CDR3 bases are TGTGCCAGCAGCTTAAAGGGTCCTAGCGGCACAGACACGCAGTATTTT. Amino acid sequence: CASSLKGPSGTDTQYF.

The chain is built from TRBV5-1 and TRBJ2-2; 8 bases are a match to TRBD2. The germline gives CDR1 SGHRS, CDR2 YFSETQ. J was trimmed by 3 bases and V by 9 bases; bases with no gene match: 13. CDR3 length: 16 amino acids. CDR3 amino acids: CAIILLSGADTGELFF. CDR3 nucleotides: TGCGCCATCATCTTGCTTAGCGGGGCGGACACCGGGGAGCTGTTTTTT.

This CDR3 reads CASSLTGTSGSFTYEQYF. DNA of the CDR3: TGTGCCAGCAGCTTAACGGGGACTAGCGGGAGCTTCACCTACGAGCAGTACTTC. The chain combines TRBV7-3 with TRBJ2-7; 14 bases are shared with TRBD2. This CDR3 has 18 residues. Germline-derived CDR1 and CDR2 are SGHTA and FQGTGA. J gave up 2 bases and V 0 bases, and 6 bases lay outside the gene matches.

This clone occurred a few times. The CDR3 loop reads CASSLAGTGDGRVYEQYF. The CDR3 DNA sequence: TGCGCCAGCAGCTTGGCAGGGACAGGGGATGGGCGGGTCTACGAGCAGTACTTC. V usage is TRBV5-1 and J usage is TRBJ2-7; 10 positions match TRBD1. Losses at the gene ends were 0 bases for V and 3 bases for J; bases not matched to a gene: 12. This CDR3 is built from 18 residues. Looked up from germline, CDR1 is SGHRS and CDR2 is YFSETQ.

The chain is built from TRBV7-6 and TRBJ2-7; the match to TRBD2 covers 11 bases. Germline V gives CDR1 SGHVS, CDR2 FNYEAQ. This CDR3 comprises 16 residues. Trimming took 1 base from V and 3 from J; bases not matched to a gene: 5. The CDR3 region is CASSLGLAGSYYEQYF. CDR3 sequence (DNA): TGTGCCAGCAGCTTAGGACTAGCGGGATCCTACTACGAGCAGTACTTC.

This clone was counted at least ten times. CDR3 sequence reads: CAIRATGDYGYTF. The CDR3 DNA sequence: TGTGCCATCAGGGCGACAGGGGACTATGGCTACACCTTC. The chain uses TRBV10-3 and TRBJ1-2; 8 nucleotides agree with TRBD1. In germline, CDR1 is ENHRY, CDR2 SYGVKD. Losses at the gene ends were 6 bases for V and 3 bases for J; bases not matched to a gene: 3. The CDR3 spans 13 residues.

Only a few counts were recorded for this clone. The chain is built from TRBV20-1 and TRBJ2-7; TRBD2 matches 7 bases. CDR3 length: 14 residues. J lost 5 bases, V lost 0 bases, and 7 bases had no gene match. In germline, CDR1 is DFQATT, CDR2 SNEGSKA (reference sequence). The CDR3 DNA sequence: TGCAGTGCTAGAGATGGAGCGGGAAAGAACGAGCAGTACTTC. As protein: CSARDGAGKNEQYF.

This clone was observed many times. The V gene is TRBV4-3, the J gene TRBJ2-2; D remains unclear. V lost 0 bases and J 11 bases, leaving 10 bases between the germline ends. CDR3 length: 13 residues. CDR1 is LGHNA and CDR2 is YSLEER in the germline V gene. The CDR3 DNA reads as TGCGCCAGCAGCCAAGAGGTGTCGTTTGAGCTGTTTTTT. This codes for CASSQEVSFELFF.

This clone has a count of ten or more. A much bigger clone sits one base away, suggesting this may be a read error. The V call is TRBV20-1, the J call TRBJ2-1, with a weak D call TRBD2 (5 bases). Trimming removed 3 bases at V and 8 bases at J, with 14 bases between. CDR3 length equals 13 residues. In germline, CDR1 is DFQATT, CDR2 SNEGSKA (reference sequence). Written as DNA, the CDR3 is TGCAGTGCTAGTGTCCCCCCCGGGGATGAGCAGTTCTTC. Translation: CSASVPPGDEQFF.

In its sample, this clone was seen many times. This may be a read error: a much more frequent sequence differs by one nucleotide. The chain's CDR3 is CASSPTAVGAEAFF. In DNA, the CDR3 is TGCGCCAGCAGCCCGACAGCGGTCGGGGCTGAAGCTTTCTTT. The V call is TRBV4-3, the J call TRBJ1-1; a possible D gene is TRBD1 (5 bases). Germline V gene lookup returns CDR1 LGHNA and CDR2 YSLEER. This CDR3 has 14 residues. V was clipped by 4 bases and J by 6 bases, with 15 bases between them.

There are many counts of this clone. V and J are TRBV13 and TRBJ2-1; D is ambiguous. The CDR3 has 12 amino acids. V gave up 3 bases and J gave up 6 bases, with 6 bases separating them. Germline CDR1 PRHDT, CDR2 FYEKMQ (reference sequence). The CDR3, as DNA: TGTGCCAGCAGCTTTGGTGGCAATGAGCAGTTCTTC. Protein product: CASSFGGNEQFF.

This clone has at least ten counts. The rearrangement uses TRBV19 and TRBJ2-7; TRBD2 matches 11 bases. Germline CDR1 and CDR2: LNHDA and SQIVND (reference sequence). The CDR3 has 20 amino acids. J gave up 0 bases and V 4 bases, and 17 bases lay outside the gene matches. The CDR3 nucleotides read TGTGCCAGTAGTAGAAAAGCTAGCGGGAGGCAAACGGCGAGCTCCTACGAGCAGTACTTC. It translates to CASSRKASGRQTASSYEQYF.

This clone was seen only a few times. V is TRBV12-3 or TRBV12-4 and J is TRBJ2-7; D call uncertain. This CDR3 spans 11 amino acids. V dropped 7 bases and J dropped 4 bases, with 8 bases sitting between them. The DNA for the CDR3 is TGTGCCAGCATCACTGGTTACGAGCAGTACTTC. As protein: CASITGYEQYF.

This clone showed up many times. V gene TRBV7-8 combines with J gene TRBJ2-5; 8 bases align to TRBD2. Per the germline V gene, CDR1 is SGHVS and CDR2 is FQNEAQ. V lost 1 base, J lost 2 bases, and 3 bases stayed unmatched. CDR3 length equals 15 residues. The CDR3 loop is CASSLGLALQETQYF. DNA of the CDR3: TGTGCCAGCAGCTTAGGACTAGCGCTTCAAGAGACCCAGTACTTC. Full variable domain (remainder filled in from reference TRBV7-8 and TRBJ2-5): GAGVSQSPRYKVAKRGQDVALRCDPISGHVSLFWYQQALGQGPEFLTYFQNEAQLDKSGLPSDRFFAERPEGSVSTLKIQRTQQEDSAVYLCASSLGLALQETQYFGPGTRLLVL.

This clone was detected only a few times. The rearrangement links TRBV11-3 to TRBJ1-2; unclear D gene. The germline V gene has CDR1 SGHNT and CDR2 YENEEA. The CDR3 covers 14 residues. V dropped 5 bases and J dropped 2 bases, with 12 bases sitting between them. The DNA of the CDR3 is TGTGCCAGCAGCGCGTGGACGGAGAACTATGGCTACACCTTC. Its protein product is CASSAWTENYGYTF.

This clone was seen at least ten times. The rearrangement uses TRBV7-9 and TRBJ2-5; 7 bases fit TRBD2. CDR3 length: 13 amino acids. With 8 bases clipped from V and 5 bases from J, the junction kept 8 bases outside the gene matches. Germline-derived CDR1 and CDR2 are SEHNR and FQNEAQ (reference sequence). The CDR3 nucleotides are TGTGCCAGCCGGGCGGGAGAGGCTGAGACCCAGTACTTC. This sequence encodes CASRAGEAETQYF. The full variable domain, with the rest looked up from reference TRBV7-9 and TRBJ2-5, is DTGVSQNPRHKITKRGQNVTFRCDPISEHNRLYWYRQTLGQGPEFLTYFQNEAQLEKSRLLSDRFSAERPKGSFSTLEIQRTEQGDSAMYLCASRAGEAETQYFGPGTRLLVL.